This TCR beta chain was profiled in a study of T cell clonality in common variable immunodeficiency (dated by TCRdb to 2015 to 2017). In its sample, this clone was seen many times. Its antigen specificity is not known. From the germline J gene comes the end of the CDR3, since the read stops 3 residues before it. Most CVID patients and most healthy controls were of Caucasian heritage. Heparinized peripheral whole blood samples of roughly 4.5 to 8 ml were collected from each donor. Genomic DNA from adults with common variable immune deficiency (CVID) and from healthy adult controls was used to sequence TCRbeta CDR3 repertoires. A total of around 22 healthy adult volunteers (around 12 female and 10 or so male; age range roughly 20 to 66 years, mean age approximately 35) were included in the control group. Diluted blood was density-centrifuged over Hypaque 1077 or Ficoll-Paque to isolate peripheral blood mononuclear cells. Unsorted mononuclear cells served as the source of genomic DNA, which was extracted either by Qiagen column purification or by a centrifugation-based method.

Inclusive of the bounding cysteine and phenylalanine, the CDR3 is 14 residues long. The CDR3 was read in part: 33 bases, with the frame set at base 1. The V end gives up 4 bases and the J end 4 bases, leaving 3 bases in the junction not matched to a gene. CDR1 is given as MNHNS and CDR2 as SASEGT, both from the germline V gene. Equivalent amounts of genomic DNA from CVID and control samples were used as sequencing input. For every sample, a 60 bp segment covering the rearranged TCRbeta CDR3 region was amplified and then sequenced. The immunoSEQ assay, a bias-corrected multiplex PCR with high-throughput sequencing, was employed for TCRbeta amplification. From the authors' description of their analysis: Every unique nucleotide sequence counted as a clone and was annotated with V, D and J genes, copy number and frequency. Sequences were labeled productive if in frame, and non-productive if out of frame or containing stop codons. As previously described, Shannon's entropy was used to calculate clonality. The predicted amino acid sequences of productive clones were used to derive the mean CDR3 Kyte-Doolittle hydropathy. Using the R hclust function, scaled V gene usage was clustered hierarchically with Manhattan distance and complete linkage. To assess clone sharing by CDR3 amino acid sequence, 12 repertoires per group were resampled over 100 rounds. The repertoires were searched for 70 published EBV-specific and roughly 240 published CMV-specific TCRbeta sequences. A couple of CVID samples yielding fewer than 10,000 sequences were excluded from analysis, leaving a few dozen CVID repertoires. Held by TCRdb, this immuneACCESS table contains in-frame sequences only and omits some clones. Under half of the omission traces to an unresolved V gene where checked; the cause of the rest is unknown. Clonal size and the V and J genes are those of that table, whereas D and trimming came from the DNA. The table shows 25,000 to 35,000 clones here, with no singletons. Around 4.5% of the sample is in the top ten clones.

The investigation overall reported the following: TCRbeta clonality was higher in CVID subjects than in healthy controls (t-test p = 0.018), and the increase was most characteristic of about a third of subjects. Healthy controls shared more TCRbeta clones with each other than CVID subjects shared among themselves (p < 0.0001). According to the authors, finding the cause of the higher clonality in CVID would require sequencing the repertoires of T cell subpopulations. Correlations of repertoire features with clinical complications were constrained by heterogeneity among patients within the CVID cohort. CVID TCRbeta sequences reportedly showed fewer deletions and N-nucleotide insertions and lacked highly modified clones with 13 or more V deletions. Even though DNA input was the same, control samples had an average of about 80,000 unique sequences each, compared with roughly 34,000 in CVID samples.

This receptor chain uses TRBV6-1 and TRBJ1-1; a stretch of 10 junction bases matches TRBD1. The sequencing sample was made of peripheral blood mononuclear cells. This clonotype was sampled from a person aged 18 to 70 in good health. CDR3 reads: CASSGQGAVTEAFF. The sequenced CDR3 bases are TGTGCCAGCAGTGGACAGGGGGCAGTCACTGAA.